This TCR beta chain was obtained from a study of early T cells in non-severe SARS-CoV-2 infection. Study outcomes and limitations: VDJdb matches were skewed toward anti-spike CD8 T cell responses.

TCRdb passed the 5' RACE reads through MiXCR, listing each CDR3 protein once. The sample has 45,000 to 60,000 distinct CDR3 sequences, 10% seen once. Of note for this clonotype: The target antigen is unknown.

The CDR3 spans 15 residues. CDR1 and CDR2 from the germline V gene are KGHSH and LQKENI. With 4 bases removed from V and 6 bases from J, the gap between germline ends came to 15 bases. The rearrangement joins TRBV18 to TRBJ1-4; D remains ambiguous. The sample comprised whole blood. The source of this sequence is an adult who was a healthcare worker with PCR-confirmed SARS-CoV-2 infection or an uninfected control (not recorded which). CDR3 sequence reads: CASSHRGIMDEKLFF. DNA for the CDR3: TGTGCCAGCTCACACAGAGGTATCATGGATGAAAAACTGTTTTTT.